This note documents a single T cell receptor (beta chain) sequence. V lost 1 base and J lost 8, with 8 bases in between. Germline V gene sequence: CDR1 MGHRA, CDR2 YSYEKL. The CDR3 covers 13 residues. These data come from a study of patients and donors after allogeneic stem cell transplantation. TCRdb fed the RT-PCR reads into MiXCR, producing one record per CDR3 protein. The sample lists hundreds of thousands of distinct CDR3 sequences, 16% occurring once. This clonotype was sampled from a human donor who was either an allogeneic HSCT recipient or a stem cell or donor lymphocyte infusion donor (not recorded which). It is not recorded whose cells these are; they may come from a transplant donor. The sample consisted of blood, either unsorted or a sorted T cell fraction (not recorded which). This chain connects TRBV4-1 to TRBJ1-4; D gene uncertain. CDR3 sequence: CASSQAVGEKLFF. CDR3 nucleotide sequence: TGCGCCAGCAGCCAAGCCGTCGGGGAAAAACTGTTTTTT.